Below, 17 T cell receptor beta chains from the same sample are listed, as sequenced in a study of blood T cell repertoires in COVID-19. Assay: immunoSEQ multiplex PCR; the TCRdb copy retains only in-frame clones and omits some. The sample includes just over 300,000 clones, around 84% seen only once; the top ten take 3.5% to 5%. Sample: PBMCs or T cells enriched from blood (not recorded which). Receptors were obtained from a man aged 25-45 years who had recovered from COVID-19.

The chain couples TRBV10-3 to TRBJ1-1, with unresolved D. Germline V gene lookup returns CDR1 ENHRY and CDR2 SYGVKD. V shed 3 bases and J shed 1 base, with 6 bases lying between them. The CDR3 extends over 13 amino acids. The CDR3 coding sequence is TGTGCCATCAGTGAAGCGGGGAACACTGAAGCTTTCTTT. This codes for CAISEAGNTEAFF.

This rearrangement joins TRBV5-1 to TRBJ2-7; 14 nucleotides line up with TRBD2. The V gene's germline CDR1 is SGHRS and CDR2 YFSETQ. V lost 5 bases and J lost 2; bases outside the gene matches: 15. This CDR3 comprises 19 residues. The CDR3 sequence: CASSSPPGLAGDITYEQYF. As DNA, the CDR3 is TGCGCCAGCAGTTCCCCCCCGGGACTAGCGGGAGATATTACCTACGAGCAGTACTTC.

The chain combines TRBV4-1 with TRBJ1-2; 8 nucleotides line up with TRBD1. The V gene's germline CDR1 is MGHRA and CDR2 YSYEKL. V lost 1 base, J lost 5 bases, and 6 bases stayed unmatched. The CDR3 totals 15 residues. The CDR3 protein is CASSQADRGRYGYTF. CDR3 nucleotides: TGCGCCAGCAGCCAAGCCGACAGGGGTCGTTATGGCTACACCTTC.

This chain joins TRBV4-2 and TRBJ1-2; D is possibly TRBD1 (6 bases). The V gene lost 0 bases and the J gene lost 5 bases, with 10 bases spanning the gap. Per the germline V gene, CDR1 is LGHNA and CDR2 is YNFKEQ. This CDR3 is built from 14 residues. CDR3 bases: TGTGCCAGCAGCCAAGATCGGGACATTTATGGCTACACCTTC. Its translation: CASSQDRDIYGYTF.

This clone was picked up a small number of times. This chain joins TRBV7-2 and TRBJ1-1; D remains unclear. With 0 bases removed from V and 6 bases from J, the gap between germline ends came to 11 bases. Germline V gene sequence: CDR1 SGHTA, CDR2 FQGNSA. The CDR3 extends over 14 amino acids. CDR3: CASSLASGYAEAFF. CDR3 coding DNA: TGTGCCAGCAGCTTAGCTAGCGGGTACGCTGAAGCTTTCTTT.

J is TRBJ1-2 and V is TRBV27, with a possible D match to TRBD1 (6 bases). The CDR3 consists of 13 residues. Trimming removed 6 bases at V and 6 bases at J, with 14 bases between. Per germline, CDR1 MNHEY and CDR2 SMNVEV (reference sequence). The CDR3 DNA reads TGTGCCAGCAGACCCCAGGGGTATCATGGCTACACCTTC. Translating it yields CASRPQGYHGYTF.

V is TRBV7-6 and J is TRBJ2-5, with D perhaps matching TRBD1 (5 bases). The CDR3 extends over 12 amino acids. Germline V gene sequence: CDR1 SGHVS, CDR2 FNYEAQ. Deletions cut 7 bases from V and 5 bases from J, with 11 bases between. CDR3 DNA: TGTGCCAGCACCGCAGGGTTGGAGACCCAGTACTTC. Translation: CASTAGLETQYF.

The chain employs TRBV3-1 (or the pseudogene TRBV3-2) and TRBJ2-5; possible D gene TRBD2, 6 bases. Looked up from germline, CDR1 is LGHDT and CDR2 is YNNKEL (reference sequence). The V end was cut by 8 bases, the J end by 4 bases, with 14 bases between. The CDR3 loop spans 13 amino acids. The CDR3 DNA follows: TGTGCCAGCCGCGGGACCCCGGGAGAGACCCAGTACTTC. Residues: CASRGTPGETQYF.

This clone was seen once. The V gene is TRBV5-5, the J gene TRBJ2-1, with D perhaps matching TRBD2 (5 bases). The V and J ends lost 0 bases and 8 bases respectively, with 15 bases between them. Germline CDR1 reads SGHKS; CDR2 reads YYEKEE (reference sequence). This CDR3 comprises 15 residues. For the CDR3, the DNA is TGTGCCAGCAGCTTGGGGGTCTTACGGCGGGATGAGCAGTTCTTC. Protein sequence: CASSLGVLRRDEQFF. Full variable domain (missing parts from reference TRBV5-5 and TRBJ2-1): DAGVTQSPTHLIKTRGQQVTLRCSPISGHKSVSWYQQVLGQGPQFIFQYYEKEERGRGNFPDRFSARQFPNYSSELNVNALLLGDSALYLCASSLGVLRRDEQFFGPGTRLTVL.

The V call is TRBV4-2, the J call TRBJ2-5; TRBD2 matches at 13 bases. The CDR3 covers 14 residues. Germline CDR1 is LGHNA and CDR2 is YNFKEQ. V trimming: 8 bases; J trimming: 5 bases; junction bases outside the gene matches: 5. The CDR3 loop is CASATSGGIETQYF. CDR3 coding DNA: TGTGCCAGCGCGACTAGCGGGGGGATTGAGACCCAGTACTTC.

This sequence joins TRBV7-9 and TRBJ1-2, with no clear D. The length of the CDR3 is 15 residues. Per the germline V gene, CDR1 is SEHNR and CDR2 is FQNEAQ (reference sequence). V was cut by 4 bases and J by 6 bases, with 18 bases left in between. CDR3 DNA: TGTGCCAGCAGCTCTCCCTCGAGGGAGGAAGATGGCTACACCTTC. Encoded protein: CASSSPSREEDGYTF.

This sequence joins TRBV9 and TRBJ2-7; 10 bases are shared with TRBD1. This CDR3 comprises 17 residues. The V and J ends lost 4 bases and 0 bases, in that order; junction bases with no gene match: 10. From germline, CDR1 is SGDLS and CDR2 YYNGEE. The CDR3 nucleotides read TGTGCCAGCAGCCGGGACAGGGGTGGACCTAGCTCCTACGAGCAGTACTTC. This sequence encodes CASSRDRGGPSSYEQYF.

The rearrangement uses TRBV27 and TRBJ2-2; D perhaps matches TRBD2 (6 bases). Germline V gene data show CDR1 as MNHEY and CDR2 as SMNVEV (reference sequence). Trimming removed 4 bases at V and 4 bases at J, with 16 bases between. The CDR3 runs to 16 residues. CDR3 sequence: CASSYGAGLGTGELFF. The CDR3 DNA is TGTGCCAGCAGTTATGGAGCGGGCCTGGGCACCGGGGAGCTGTTTTTT.

The chain is built from TRBV6-1 and TRBJ2-2; 9 positions agree with TRBD2. The CDR3 is 18 residues long. V lost 0 bases and J lost 5; bases outside the gene matches: 10. CDR1 is MNHNS, CDR2 SASEGT, per germline. The CDR3 spells CASSEALRSGGGTGELFF. In DNA form, the CDR3 reads TGTGCCAGCAGTGAAGCGCTTCGTAGCGGGGGCGGTACCGGGGAGCTGTTTTTT.

This chain links TRBV4-1 with TRBJ2-5, with TRBD2 matching over 11 bases. Germline V gene lookup returns CDR1 MGHRA and CDR2 YSYEKL. The CDR3 length is 15 residues. Trimming at V came to 5 bases and at J to 1 base, leaving 3 bases not matched to a gene. DNA for the CDR3: TGCGCCAGCAGCTGGGGGACTAGCGGCCAAGAGACCCAGTACTTC. It specifies CASSWGTSGQETQYF.

This clone was found a few times. The J gene is TRBJ1-2, the V gene TRBV18; 9 bases are a match to TRBD1. The CDR3 runs to 15 residues. With V trimmed by 3 bases and J by 5 bases, 7 bases remained unmatched. Germline V CDR1 and CDR2: KGHSH, LQKENI. The CDR3 DNA is TGTGCCAGCTCACCGGGGGACAGGGCGAAATATGGCTACACCTTC. Translation gives CASSPGDRAKYGYTF.

The sample holds a few counts of this clone. The chain uses TRBV18 and TRBJ1-5, with D possibly being TRBD1 (5 bases). In germline, CDR1 is KGHSH, CDR2 LQKENI. V was trimmed by 6 bases and J by 0 bases, leaving 9 bases between them. This CDR3 region has 14 residues. Here the CDR3 DNA reads TGTGCCAGCTCTGCACAGGATAGCAATCAGCCCCAGCATTTT. It is translated as CASSAQDSNQPQHF.